The clone carrying this T cell receptor (beta chain) was observed many times. This sample is part of a study of blood T cells in healthy people across ages. Study context: Capture via template switching afforded approximately one barcoded beta molecule per two T cells.

Per-sample PBMC isolation yielded at least 6.5 million cells. Per sample, no less than 5.5 micrograms of total RNA were extracted. Combining a sample-barcoded 5' primer with a J-beta primer mix, a second PCR ran for roughly 6 to 12 cycles. TCRdb re-called the 5' RACE reads through MiXCR, storing one row per CDR3 protein. The repertoire holds about 700,000 distinct CDR3 sequences, with about a third as singletons. CDR1 is MNHEY and CDR2 is SVGAGI in the germline V gene. Trimming cost V 2 bases and J 7 bases; bases outside gene matches: 9. This CDR3 comprises 15 residues. This chain uses TRBV6-5 with TRBJ2-7; 9 nucleotides match TRBD1. Sequenced input: blood. The sequence derives from a woman aged 80 or older in good health. CDR3 coding DNA: TGTGCCAGCAGTTACAGGGGGGACAGGGCGCAAGAGCAGTACTTC. Residues: CASSYRGDRAQEQYF.